This is a list of T cell receptor beta chains from one sample in a study of tumor-infiltrating lymphocytes in primary liver carcinoma. TCRdb re-called the multiplex PCR reads through MiXCR, storing one row per CDR3 protein. This sample has approximately 92,000 distinct CDR3 sequences, with just over 65% found just once. Sequences were obtained from tumor-adjacent normal liver tissue. The receptors were gathered from a man in his forties with primary liver carcinoma and hepatitis B virus infection. Each CDR3 is given with its conserved first and last residue. Size is stated for part of the rows, as once, few or many counts, or as a class when the clone is expanded.

V gene	J gene	clone size	CDR3 protein
TRBV11-3	TRBJ2-1	NA	CASSPCDKGEQFF
TRBV11-2	TRBJ2-1	NA	CASSLEGVHNEQFF
TRBV11-1	TRBJ2-1	once	CVSSRGLAGEVDNEHFF
TRBV11-1	TRBJ2-5	many	CASSFAEETQHF
TRBV7-9	TRBJ2-7	NA	CVSSLDAGLAGLEQYF
TRBV6-5	TRBJ2-7	many	CASAASGNYEQYF
TRBV10-3	TRBJ2-2	many	CAISESTGGLGTGELFF
TRBV29-1	TRBJ2-7	NA	CSVEEEGQGVYGQYF
TRBV6-5	TRBJ2-6	NA	CTTRALRGRAFSGANVLTF
TRBV20-1	TRBJ2-5	NA	CSVQPTYGQGETQYF
TRBV11-2	TRBJ2-1	NA	CASSLELDWLYNEQFF
TRBV11-2	TRBJ2-7	NA	CASNLVLAGKHEQYF
TRBV5-1	TRBJ2-6	NA	CASSLDVFSGANVLTF